The 10 T cell receptor beta chains below all came from one sample that was sequenced in a study of blood T cells in healthy people across ages (dated by TCRdb to the mid-2010s). The library was built by means of 5' RACE. The data were produced on an Illumina HiSeq 2500. A second PCR of roughly 7 to 11 cycles was performed with a sample-barcoded 5' primer and a J-beta primer mix. The public reads were reprocessed in TCRdb via fastp at Q25 and MiXCR, keeping in-frame beta chains. Merged by CDR3 protein, the rows form single entries marked with the most common genes and DNA. This sample comprises 1.5 million to 2 million distinct CDR3 sequences, roughly 49% of them detected only once. In total, the top ten clones hold roughly 2% of the sample. Sequencing used blood. The receptors were sampled from a woman between 35 and 50 years old in good health.

The J gene is TRBJ2-7, the V gene TRBV3-1; TRBD1 agrees at 9 bases. The germline CDR1 and CDR2 sequences are LGHDT and YNNKEL (reference sequence). With 4 bases clipped from V and 5 bases from J, the junction kept 6 bases outside the gene matches. The length of the CDR3 is 14 residues. The CDR3 spells CASSPWDREDEQYF. CDR3 nucleotides: TGTGCCAGCAGCCCCTGGGACAGGGAGGACGAGCAGTACTTC.

In its sample, this clonotype was seen a few times. The genes are TRBV12-3 or TRBV12-4 and TRBJ1-2; 7 nucleotides match TRBD1. Trimming took 5 bases from V and 8 from J; bases not matched to a gene: 8. The CDR3 runs to 13 residues. The CDR3 DNA sequence: TGTGCCAGCAGTCACCGGGACAGATTAGGCTACACCTTC. Residues: CASSHRDRLGYTF.

V usage is TRBV6-2 or TRBV6-3 and J usage is TRBJ2-1; 9 nucleotides agree with TRBD2. V trimming: 7 bases; J trimming: 2 bases; junction bases outside the gene matches: 9. In germline, CDR1 is MNHEY, CDR2 SVGEGT. The CDR3 consists of 16 residues. CDR3 sequence reads: CASNFPSGDPYNEQFF. CDR3 DNA: TGTGCCAGCAATTTTCCTAGCGGGGACCCCTACAATGAGCAGTTCTTC.

The chain links TRBV12-3 or TRBV12-4 to TRBJ1-5, with D hard to call. This CDR3 spans 13 amino acids. Trimming took 7 bases from V and 9 from J, leaving 16 bases between them. CDR3 bases: TGTGCCAGCAACCCGACGAGTTTCGGGCCCCAGCATTTT. Its translation: CASNPTSFGPQHF.

V gene TRBV9 combines with J gene TRBJ2-1; 9 bases agree with TRBD2. Per the germline V gene, CDR1 is SGDLS and CDR2 is YYNGEE. The CDR3 consists of 17 residues. V was pared by 0 bases and J by 3 bases, with 7 bases of the junction left unmatched. CDR3 in amino acids: CASSVGGSGGGYNEQFF. CDR3 nucleotide sequence: TGTGCCAGCAGCGTAGGTGGTAGCGGGGGTGGCTACAATGAGCAGTTCTTC.

In this sample, this clonotype turned up a few times. The chain couples TRBV6-2 or TRBV6-3 to TRBJ2-1, with unresolved D. Trimming pared 0 bases from V and 15 bases from J, leaving 15 bases between. The CDR3 loop spans 13 amino acids. Germline V gene lookup returns CDR1 MNHEY and CDR2 SVGEGT. The CDR3 DNA is TGTGCCAGCAGTTACTCGATTCAACCCTCTCCGTTCTTC. It specifies CASSYSIQPSPFF.

V gene TRBV27 combines with J gene TRBJ1-2, with D possibly matching TRBD1 (6 bases). Trimming stripped 8 bases from V and 4 bases from J, with 17 bases between. Germline-derived CDR1 and CDR2 are MNHEY and SMNVEV (reference sequence). The CDR3 is 14 residues long. As DNA, the CDR3 is TGTGCCAGCTACGGGGCAGGGGACCCCTATGGCTACACCTTC. Protein product: CASYGAGDPYGYTF.

The chain couples TRBV6-5 to TRBJ2-5; possible D gene TRBD1, 8 bases. The germline V gene encodes CDR1 MNHEY and CDR2 SVGAGI. V was clipped by 9 bases and J by 4 bases, with 18 bases between them. The CDR3 has 14 amino acids. CDR3 in amino acids: CASVETGGGETQYF. The CDR3 DNA reads as TGTGCCAGTGTTGAAACAGGGGGGGGAGAGACCCAGTACTTC.

The rearrangement links TRBV6-5 to TRBJ1-1; D call uncertain. This CDR3 is built from 14 residues. Germline CDR1 and CDR2: MNHEY and SVGAGI. Between the trimmed V and J ends, which lost 5 bases and 1 base, there was a span of 11 bases. As DNA, the CDR3 is TGTGCCAGCAGTCCGACCGAGAGGAACACTGAAGCTTTCTTT. This sequence encodes CASSPTERNTEAFF.

On this clonotype itself: One junction end disagrees with the germline gene, perhaps due to a read error. This chain joins TRBV4-1 and TRBJ2-1; 8 bases map to TRBD2. The CDR3 runs 16 residues. The germline gives CDR1 MGHRA, CDR2 YSYEKL. The CDR3 region has the DNA TGCGCCAACAGCCAAGATATTAGCGGGGACTACAATGAGCAGTTCTTC. This translates into CANSQDISGDYNEQFF.